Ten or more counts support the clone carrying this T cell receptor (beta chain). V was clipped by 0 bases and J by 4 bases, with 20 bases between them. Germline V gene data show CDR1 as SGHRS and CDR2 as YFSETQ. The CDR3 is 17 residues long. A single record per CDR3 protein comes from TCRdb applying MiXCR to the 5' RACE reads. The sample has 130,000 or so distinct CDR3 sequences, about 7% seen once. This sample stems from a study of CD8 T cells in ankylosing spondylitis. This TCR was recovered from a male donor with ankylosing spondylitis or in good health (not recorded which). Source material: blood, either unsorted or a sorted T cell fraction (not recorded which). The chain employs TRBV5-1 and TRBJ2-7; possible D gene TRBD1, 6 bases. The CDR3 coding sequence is TGCGCCAGCAGCTTGGTCCACGCAGGGGAAAGTGGTTACGAGCAGTACTTC. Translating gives CASSLVHAGESGYEQYF.